These 5 T cell receptor beta chains were all obtained from the same sample, sequenced in a study of identifying expanded T cells in peripheral blood. The table came from immunoSEQ multiplex PCR; TCRdb's copy has only in-frame clones and leaves some out. This table has 120,000 or so clones, approximately 84% appearing once. Material for sequencing was blood. All receptors derive from a person aged 18 to 75 in good health.

The V and J genes are TRBV5-4 and TRBJ1-1; 7 bases fit TRBD1. This CDR3 has 16 amino acids. The germline V gene encodes CDR1 SGHNT and CDR2 YYREEE (reference sequence). With 0 bases clipped from V and 0 bases from J, the junction kept 5 bases outside the gene matches. The CDR3 loop reads CASSLANRGMNTEAFF. The CDR3 region has the DNA TGTGCCAGCAGCTTGGCAAACAGGGGAATGAACACTGAAGCTTTCTTT. The full variable domain, rest sourced from reference TRBV5-4 and TRBJ1-1, is ETGVTQSPTHLIKTRGQQVTLRCSSQSGHNTVSWYQQALGQGPQFIFQYYREEENGRGNFPPRFSGLQFPNYSSELNVNALELDDSALYLCASSLANRGMNTEAFFGQGTRLTVV.

This clone was detected once. CDR3 DNA: TGTGCCAGCAGGCGCGGACTAGTCTCCTACAATGAGCAGTTCTTC. Its translation: CASRRGLVSYNEQFF. This chain links TRBV2 with TRBJ2-1; TRBD2 aligns across 7 bases. V dropped 6 bases and J dropped 0; count of bases not matched to a gene: 5. Germline V gene sequence: CDR1 SNHLY, CDR2 FYNNEI. CDR3 length: 15 residues.

At least ten counts were recorded for this clone. The chain links TRBV6-6 to TRBJ1-1, with D perhaps matching TRBD1 (5 bases). The CDR3 sequence is 15 residues long. Trimming shortened V by 6 bases and J by 1 base, and 15 bases separated the two germline ends. Germline V gene lookup returns CDR1 MNHNY and CDR2 SVGAGI (reference sequence). CDR3 protein: CASRTLGGQNTEAFF. CDR3 nucleotides: TGTGCCAGCAGAACCCTCGGGGGTCAGAACACTGAAGCTTTCTTT.

The chain employs TRBV27 and TRBJ2-1, with 7 bases that match TRBD2. The germline gives CDR1 MNHEY, CDR2 SMNVEV (reference sequence). The junction had 12 bases not matched to a gene; V was cut back by 3 bases and J by 7 bases. This CDR3 contains 16 residues. The CDR3 bases are TGTGCCAGCAGTTTTCACCCAGGACTAGACCGGAATGAGCAGTTCTTC. Encoded protein: CASSFHPGLDRNEQFF.

This clone was counted a few times. The J gene is TRBJ1-3, the V gene TRBV2; 7 bases are a match to TRBD1. The V gene end was trimmed by 7 bases and the J gene end by 0 bases; junction bases not matched to a gene: 9. The germline V gene has CDR1 SNHLY and CDR2 FYNNEI. CDR3 size: 16 residues. The CDR3 loop is CASTGTDGNSGNTIYF. The CDR3 DNA reads as TGTGCCAGCACCGGGACAGATGGCAACTCTGGAAACACCATATATTTT.